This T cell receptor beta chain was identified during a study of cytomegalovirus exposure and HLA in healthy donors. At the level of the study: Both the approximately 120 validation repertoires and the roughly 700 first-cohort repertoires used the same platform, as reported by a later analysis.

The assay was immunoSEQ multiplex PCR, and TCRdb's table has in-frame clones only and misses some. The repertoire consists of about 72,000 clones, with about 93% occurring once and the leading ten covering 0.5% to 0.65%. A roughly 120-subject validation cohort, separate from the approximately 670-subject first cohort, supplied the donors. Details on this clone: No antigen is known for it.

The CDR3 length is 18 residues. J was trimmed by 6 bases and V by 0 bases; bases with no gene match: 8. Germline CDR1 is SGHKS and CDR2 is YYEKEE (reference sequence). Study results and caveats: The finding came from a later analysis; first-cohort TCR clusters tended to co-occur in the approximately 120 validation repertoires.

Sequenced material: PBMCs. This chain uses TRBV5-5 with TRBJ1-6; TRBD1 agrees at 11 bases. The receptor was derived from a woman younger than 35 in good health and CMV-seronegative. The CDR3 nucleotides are TGTGCCAGCAGCTTGGCGGGGACCGGGACAGGGGGTAATTCACCCCTCCACTTT. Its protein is CASSLAGTGTGGNSPLHF.